The 20 T cell receptor beta chains reported below all come from one sample, sequenced in a study of blood T cell repertoires in COVID-19. The data were produced by immunoSEQ multiplex PCR, yet TCRdb's version contains in-frame clones alone and is incomplete. The sample records tens of thousands of clones, 85% being singletons. The sequencing sample was made of peripheral blood. The receptor source for this set is a man older than 75 with acute or convalescent COVID-19.

The rearrangement links TRBV6-5 to TRBJ2-7; 7 bases line up with TRBD1. With 4 bases clipped from V and 0 bases from J, the junction kept 6 bases outside the gene matches. The CDR3 is 15 residues long. CDR1 and CDR2 from the germline V gene are MNHEY and SVGAGI. The CDR3 bases are TGTGCCAGCAGTTGGAAGGGACAGAGCTCCTACGAGCAGTACTTC. It encodes CASSWKGQSSYEQYF.

This clone was seen a single time. The chain recombines TRBV4-3 with TRBJ1-2, with D possibly being TRBD1 (5 bases). Germline V gene lookup returns CDR1 LGHNA and CDR2 YSLEER. This CDR3 contains 12 residues. V was pared by 8 bases and J by 1 base, with 8 bases between. The CDR3 sequence: CASQGINYGYTF. The DNA for the CDR3 is TGCGCCAGCCAGGGAATTAACTATGGCTACACCTTC.

V usage is TRBV9 and J usage is TRBJ1-1, with unresolved D. From germline, CDR1 is SGDLS and CDR2 YYNGEE. This CDR3 spans 16 amino acids. Trimming pared 1 base from V and 4 bases from J, leaving 17 bases between. For the CDR3, the DNA is TGTGCCAGCAGCGTACGACCTCCGGGGTCGGGCACTGAAGCTTTCTTT. It specifies CASSVRPPGSGTEAFF. The entire variable domain, with the rest obtained from reference TRBV9 and TRBJ1-1, is as follows: DSGVTQTPKHLITATGQRVTLRCSPRSGDLSVYWYQQSLDQGLQFLIQYYNGEERAKGNILERFSAQQFPDLHSELNLSSLELGDSALYFCASSVRPPGSGTEAFFGQGTRLTVV.

This rearrangement joins TRBV28 to TRBJ2-7, with 8 bases identical to TRBD1. The CDR3 is made up of 15 amino acids. Germline V lookup: CDR1 MDHEN, CDR2 SYDVKM. Trimming cost V 3 bases and J 0 bases; bases outside gene matches: 4. DNA for the CDR3: TGTGCCAGCAGTTTTGGGGGGACAGGCTCCTACGAGCAGTACTTC. Amino acids: CASSFGGTGSYEQYF.

The chain combines TRBV30 with TRBJ1-1; TRBD1 aligns across 8 bases. Germline V gene lookup returns CDR1 GTSNPN and CDR2 SVGIG (reference sequence). With 4 bases clipped from V and 5 bases from J, the junction kept 3 bases outside the gene matches. The CDR3 has 12 residues. For the CDR3, the DNA is TGTGCCTGGACGGACAGGGCAACTGAAGCTTTCTTT. Protein: CAWTDRATEAFF.

This rearrangement joins TRBV27 to TRBJ1-3, with no clear D. Germline V gene sequence: CDR1 MNHEY, CDR2 SMNVEV (reference sequence). The length of the CDR3 is 15 residues. Trimming removed 6 bases from V and 0 bases from J, with 12 bases in between. CDR3 nucleotide sequence: TGTGCCAGCAGACCAGACTGGAGCTCTGGAAACACCATATATTTT. It specifies CASRPDWSSGNTIYF.

V is TRBV5-1 and J is TRBJ2-6, with 9 bases that match TRBD1. Germline CDR1 reads SGHRS; CDR2 reads YFSETQ. The CDR3 sequence is 17 residues long. The J segment lost 0 bases and the V segment lost 3 bases, leaving 4 bases of the junction unmatched. In DNA form, the CDR3 reads TGCGCCAGCAGCTGGGACAGGGCAAACTCTGGGGCCAACGTCCTGACTTTC. Protein product: CASSWDRANSGANVLTF.

This chain connects TRBV9 to TRBJ1-6; TRBD1 is a possible D gene (5 bases). The germline V and J ends were trimmed by 0 bases and 2 bases, with 12 bases remaining between them. Germline CDR1 reads SGDLS; CDR2 reads YYNGEE. The length of the CDR3 is 17 residues. CDR3 region: CASSVGNRQTYNSPLHF. The CDR3, as DNA: TGTGCCAGCAGCGTAGGCAACAGGCAGACCTATAATTCACCCCTCCACTTT.

V and J are TRBV30 and TRBJ1-4; TRBD1 matches 7 bases. After removal of 5 bases from V and 7 bases from J, the junction contained 7 bases not matched to a gene. CDR1 and CDR2 from the germline V gene are GTSNPN and SVGIG (reference sequence). This CDR3 has 13 amino acids. The CDR3 nucleotides are TGTGCCTGGGGAACAGGGGTGATTGAAAAACTGTTTTTT. Its protein product is CAWGTGVIEKLFF. Complete variable domain (other parts from reference TRBV30 and TRBJ1-4): SQTIHQWPATLVQPVGSPLSLECTVEGTSNPNLYWYRQAAGRGLQLLFYSVGIGQISSEVPQNLSASRPQDRQFILSSKKLLLSDSGFYLCAWGTGVIEKLFFGSGTQLSVL.

The chain has TRBV14 and TRBJ1-6; TRBD1 matches at 9 bases. The germline V gene has CDR1 SGHDN and CDR2 FVKESK. This CDR3 is 14 amino acids long. V dropped 4 bases and J dropped 9; count of bases not matched to a gene: 4. CDR3 sequence (DNA): TGTGCCAGCAGCCCTGGGACAGGGATTTCACCCCTCCACTTT. Translated, it gives CASSPGTGISPLHF.

The chain joins TRBV29-1 to TRBJ2-7, with D possibly being TRBD1 (5 bases). Germline CDR1 is SQVTM and CDR2 is ANQGSEA. The CDR3 has 13 residues. V was shortened by 5 bases and J by 5 bases, with 16 bases between the two germline ends. The CDR3 protein is CSVLTGRGDEQYF. As DNA, the CDR3 is TGCAGCGTTCTAACAGGCCGCGGAGACGAGCAGTACTTC.

J is TRBJ1-4 and V is TRBV5-5; 9 bases match TRBD1. Germline V gives CDR1 SGHKS, CDR2 YYEKEE (reference sequence). The CDR3 spans 15 residues. V was pared by 7 bases and J by 7 bases, with 11 bases of the junction left unmatched. CDR3 coding DNA: TGTGCCAGCGGGACAAACAGGGGGCTCGGTGAAAAACTGTTTTTT. This gives the protein CASGTNRGLGEKLFF.

CDR3 sequence reads: CASSVVASGQETQYF. The CDR3, as DNA: TGTGCCAGCAGCGTAGTGGCTAGCGGGCAAGAGACCCAGTACTTC. V is TRBV9 and J is TRBJ2-5, with 8 bases that match TRBD2. Trimming removed 0 bases from V and 2 bases from J; junction bases left unmatched: 3. The V gene's germline CDR1 is SGDLS and CDR2 YYNGEE. The CDR3 has 15 amino acids.

This chain joins TRBV7-2 and TRBJ2-5, with a possible D match to TRBD1 (6 bases). This CDR3 is 13 amino acids long. Germline V gene lookup returns CDR1 SGHTA and CDR2 FQGNSA. The V end was cut by 1 base, the J end by 14 bases, with 17 bases between. The CDR3 nucleotides read TGTGCCAGCAGCTTAGACGGCCCCCAAGGGGGTTACTTC. This translates into CASSLDGPQGGYF.

The genes are TRBV28 and TRBJ1-2, with 7 bases identical to TRBD1. Germline V gene lookup returns CDR1 MDHEN and CDR2 SYDVKM. The CDR3 loop spans 13 amino acids. V trimming: 6 bases; J trimming: 6 bases; junction bases outside the gene matches: 7. The CDR3 DNA reads TGTGCCAGCAGAGTCGACAGGGCCCATGGCTACACCTTC. As protein: CASRVDRAHGYTF.

The V call is TRBV11-3, the J call TRBJ2-3, with a weak D call TRBD2 (5 bases). The CDR3 has 13 amino acids. Deletions cut 3 bases from V and 6 bases from J, with 10 bases between. The germline V gene encodes CDR1 SGHNT and CDR2 YENEEA. As DNA, the CDR3 is TGTGCCAGCAGCTTCTATGGGAGCGATACGCAGTATTTT. It yields the protein CASSFYGSDTQYF. Based on the CDR3 plus reference TRBV11-3 and TRBJ2-3, the full variable domain is EAGVVQSPRYKIIEKKQPVAFWCNPISGHNTLYWYLQNLGQGPELLIRYENEEAVDDSQLPKDRFSAERLKGVDSTLKIQPAELGDSAVYLCASSFYGSDTQYFGPGTRLTVL.

This chain connects TRBV9 to TRBJ2-2, with TRBD1 matching over 7 bases. After removal of 2 bases from V and 0 bases from J, the junction contained 4 bases not matched to a gene. Per the germline V gene, CDR1 is SGDLS and CDR2 is YYNGEE. CDR3 length equals 16 residues. The CDR3 region has the DNA TGTGCCAGCAGCGTTCTACAGGGGACGAACACCGGGGAGCTGTTTTTT. Translation gives CASSVLQGTNTGELFF.

This chain connects TRBV21-1 to TRBJ2-4; the table's D call TRBD2 went unverified against the DNA. TRBV21-1 is listed as a pseudogene. The CDR3 has 16 amino acids. DNA of the CDR3: TGTGCCAGCAGTAAGGGACTAGCGGACCCAGGTGCCATTCAGTACTTC. Its translation: CASSKGLADPGAIQYF.

The gene calls are TRBV6-2 or TRBV6-3 and TRBJ2-5; 10 nucleotides match TRBD2. The V and J ends lost 5 bases and 4 bases, in that order; junction bases with no gene match: 7. Germline V gene sequence: CDR1 MNHEY, CDR2 SVGEGT. CDR3 size: 15 residues. The CDR3 protein is CASSATGTSVETQYF. As DNA, the CDR3 is TGTGCCAGCAGTGCTACCGGGACTAGCGTAGAGACCCAGTACTTC.

This chain connects TRBV9 to TRBJ2-5; D gene uncertain. The germline V and J ends were trimmed by 0 bases and 5 bases, with 5 bases remaining between them. Germline loops: CDR1 SGDLS, CDR2 YYNGEE. The CDR3 is 12 residues long. The CDR3 spells CASSVAGETQYF. CDR3 sequence (DNA): TGTGCCAGCAGCGTAGCAGGCGAGACCCAGTACTTC. Drawing the rest from reference TRBV9 and TRBJ2-5, the complete variable domain is DSGVTQTPKHLITATGQRVTLRCSPRSGDLSVYWYQQSLDQGLQFLIQYYNGEERAKGNILERFSAQQFPDLHSELNLSSLELGDSALYFCASSVAGETQYFGPGTRLLVL.